Here is one T cell receptor (beta chain) with its context. The sample carries other DNA sequences with the same CDR3. The table came from immunoSEQ multiplex PCR; TCRdb's copy has only in-frame clones and leaves some out. The sample includes some 320,000 clones, more than 90% seen only once; the top ten take 3.5% to 5%. This sample was taken from a study of blood T cell repertoires in COVID-19. Study information: PBMCs, B-cell-depleted T cells, or T cells provided the cDNA or gDNA that made up the material.

This CDR3 contains 14 residues. CDR1 SGHTA and CDR2 FQGTGA come from the germline V gene. The junction had 3 bases not matched to a gene; V was cut back by 5 bases and J by 3 bases. This receptor was identified in a woman aged 25 to 39 who had been exposed to COVID-19. Specimen: PBMCs or T cells enriched from blood (not recorded which). This chain joins TRBV7-3 and TRBJ1-2; TRBD1 agrees at 10 bases. The CDR3, as DNA: TGTGCCAGCAGCCCTGGGACAGGGGACTATGGCTACACCTTC. Translated, it gives CASSPGTGDYGYTF.